This TCR beta chain was obtained from a study of blood T cell repertoires in COVID-19. J was trimmed by 4 bases and V by 2 bases; bases with no gene match: 7. The CDR3 loop spans 17 amino acids. Germline CDR1 and CDR2: MGHRA and YSYEKL. TCRdb keeps only in-frame clones here, not all; method: immunoSEQ multiplex PCR. The sample consists of approximately 300,000 clones, over 75% of them appearing once. Sequencing was carried out using PBMCs or T cells enriched from blood (not recorded which). The source of this sequence is a woman between 18 and 29 years old who had recovered from COVID-19. This chain connects TRBV4-1 to TRBJ2-3; 12 bases match TRBD1. In DNA form, the CDR3 reads TGCGCCAGCAGCCAACCGCCGGGACAGGGGGCTGCAGATACGCAGTATTTT. This encodes CASSQPPGQGAADTQYF.